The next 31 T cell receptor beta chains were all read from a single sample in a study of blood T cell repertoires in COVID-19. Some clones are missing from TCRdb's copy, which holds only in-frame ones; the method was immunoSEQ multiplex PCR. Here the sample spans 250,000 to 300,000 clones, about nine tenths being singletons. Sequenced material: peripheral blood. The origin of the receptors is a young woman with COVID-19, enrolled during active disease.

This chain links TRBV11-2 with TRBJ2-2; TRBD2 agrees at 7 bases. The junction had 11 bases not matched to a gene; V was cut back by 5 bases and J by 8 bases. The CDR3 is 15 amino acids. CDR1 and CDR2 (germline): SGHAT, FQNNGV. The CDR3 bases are TGTGCCAGCAGCCGGACCGGGACTACCATTGGGGAGCTGTTTTTT. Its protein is CASSRTGTTIGELFF.

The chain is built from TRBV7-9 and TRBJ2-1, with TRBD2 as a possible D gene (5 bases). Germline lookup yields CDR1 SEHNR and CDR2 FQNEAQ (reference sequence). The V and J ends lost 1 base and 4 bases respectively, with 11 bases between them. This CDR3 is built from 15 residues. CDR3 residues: CASSLGDSAYNEQFF. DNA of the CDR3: TGTGCCAGCAGCTTAGGAGATAGCGCATACAATGAGCAGTTCTTC.

The CDR3 protein is CAWSRGNWEYDYGYTF. CDR3 coding DNA: TGTGCCTGGAGTAGAGGGAATTGGGAATATGACTATGGCTACACCTTC. The chain is built from TRBV30 and TRBJ1-2; no firm D call. V lost 2 bases and J 3 bases, leaving 19 bases between the germline ends. Germline-derived CDR1 and CDR2 are GTSNPN and SVGIG (reference sequence). The CDR3 runs to 16 residues.

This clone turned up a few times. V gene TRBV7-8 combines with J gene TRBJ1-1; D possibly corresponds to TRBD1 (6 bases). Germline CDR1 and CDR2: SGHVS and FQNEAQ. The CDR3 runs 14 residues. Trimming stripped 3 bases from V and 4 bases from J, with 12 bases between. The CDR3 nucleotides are TGTGCCAGCAGCTTGAAACAGGGCAGCACTGAAGCTTTCTTT. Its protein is CASSLKQGSTEAFF.

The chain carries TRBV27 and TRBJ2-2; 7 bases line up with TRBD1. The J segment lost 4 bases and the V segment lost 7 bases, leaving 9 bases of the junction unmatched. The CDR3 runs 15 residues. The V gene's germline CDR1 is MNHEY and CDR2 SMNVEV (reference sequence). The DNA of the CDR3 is TGTGCCAGCACCTTTGACAGGGTGGGCACCGGGGAGCTGTTTTTT. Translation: CASTFDRVGTGELFF.

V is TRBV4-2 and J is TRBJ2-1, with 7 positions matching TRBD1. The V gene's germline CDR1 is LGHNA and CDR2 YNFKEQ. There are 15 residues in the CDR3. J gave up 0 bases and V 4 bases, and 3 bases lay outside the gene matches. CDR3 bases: TGTGCCAGCAGCCTCCGGGACAGCTCCTACAATGAGCAGTTCTTC. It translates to CASSLRDSSYNEQFF.

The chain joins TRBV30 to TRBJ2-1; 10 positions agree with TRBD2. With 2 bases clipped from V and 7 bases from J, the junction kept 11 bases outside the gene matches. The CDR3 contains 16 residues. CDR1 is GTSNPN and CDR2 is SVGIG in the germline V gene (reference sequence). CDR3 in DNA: TGTGCCTGGAGTCGAATTCGGGCTAGCGGGAGAAATGAGCAGTTCTTC. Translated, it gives CAWSRIRASGRNEQFF. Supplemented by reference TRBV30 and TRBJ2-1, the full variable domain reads SQTIHQWPATLVQPVGSPLSLECTVEGTSNPNLYWYRQAAGRGLQLLFYSVGIGQISSEVPQNLSASRPQDRQFILSSKKLLLSDSGFYLCAWSRIRASGRNEQFFGPGTRLTVL.

As DNA, the CDR3 is TGTGCCAGCTCAACGGGACAGTTTTTACCCTACAATGAGCAGTTCTTC. The encoded protein is CASSTGQFLPYNEQFF. The chain couples TRBV18 to TRBJ2-1, with TRBD1 matching 7 bases. CDR3 length: 16 residues. V lost 5 bases to trimming and J lost 2 bases; unmatched junction nucleotides: 9. The germline gives CDR1 KGHSH, CDR2 LQKENI.

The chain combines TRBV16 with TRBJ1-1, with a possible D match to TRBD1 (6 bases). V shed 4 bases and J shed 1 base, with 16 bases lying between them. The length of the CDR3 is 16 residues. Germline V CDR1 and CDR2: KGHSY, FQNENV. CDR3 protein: CASSRAGALRNTEAFF. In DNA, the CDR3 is TGTGCCAGCAGCCGGGCGGGGGCGCTTCGGAACACTGAAGCTTTCTTT.

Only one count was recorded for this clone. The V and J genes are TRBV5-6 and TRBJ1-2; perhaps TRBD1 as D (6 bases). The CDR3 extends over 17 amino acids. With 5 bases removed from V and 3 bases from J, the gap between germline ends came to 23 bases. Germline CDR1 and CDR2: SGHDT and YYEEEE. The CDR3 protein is CASRLMGYRELDYGYTF. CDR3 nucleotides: TGTGCCAGCAGGCTGATGGGGTACAGGGAATTGGACTATGGCTACACCTTC. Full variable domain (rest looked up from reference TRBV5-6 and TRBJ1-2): DAGVTQSPTHLIKTRGQQVTLRCSPKSGHDTVSWYQQALGQGPQFIFQYYEEEERQRGNFPDRFSGHQFPNYSSELNVNALLLGDSALYLCASRLMGYRELDYGYTFGSGTRLTVV.

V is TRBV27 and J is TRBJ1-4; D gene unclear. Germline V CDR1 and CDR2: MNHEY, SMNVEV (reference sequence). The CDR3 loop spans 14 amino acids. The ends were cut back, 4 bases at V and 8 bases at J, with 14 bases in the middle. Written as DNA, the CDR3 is TGTGCCAGCAGTTCCAACTCGGGTGGGGAAAAACTGTTTTTT. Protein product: CASSSNSGGEKLFF.

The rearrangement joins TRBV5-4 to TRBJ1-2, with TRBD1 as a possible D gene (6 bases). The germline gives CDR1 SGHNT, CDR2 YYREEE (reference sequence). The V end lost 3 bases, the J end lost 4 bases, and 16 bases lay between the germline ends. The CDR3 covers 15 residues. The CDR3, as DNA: TGTGCCAGCAGCTCCCCGGCAGGGGCGGGCTATGGCTACACCTTC. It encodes CASSSPAGAGYGYTF.

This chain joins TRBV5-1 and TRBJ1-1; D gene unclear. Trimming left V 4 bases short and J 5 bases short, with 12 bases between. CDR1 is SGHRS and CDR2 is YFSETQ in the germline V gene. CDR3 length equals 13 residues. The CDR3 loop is CASSPLGRTEAFF. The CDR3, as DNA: TGCGCCAGCAGCCCGCTGGGGAGGACTGAAGCTTTCTTT.

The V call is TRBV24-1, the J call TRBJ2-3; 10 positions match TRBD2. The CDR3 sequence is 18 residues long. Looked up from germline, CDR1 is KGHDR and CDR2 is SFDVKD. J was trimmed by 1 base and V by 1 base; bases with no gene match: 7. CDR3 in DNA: TGTGCCACCAGTGATTTCCGCGGAACTAGCGGGGGCACAGATACGCAGTATTTT. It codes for CATSDFRGTSGGTDTQYF.

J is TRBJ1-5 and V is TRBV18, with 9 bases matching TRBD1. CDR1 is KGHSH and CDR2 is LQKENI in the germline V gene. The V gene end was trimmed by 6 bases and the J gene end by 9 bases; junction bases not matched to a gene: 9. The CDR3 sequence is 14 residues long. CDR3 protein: CASSPGTGQGPQHF. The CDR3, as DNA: TGTGCCAGCTCCCCCGGGACAGGGCAGGGGCCCCAGCATTTT.

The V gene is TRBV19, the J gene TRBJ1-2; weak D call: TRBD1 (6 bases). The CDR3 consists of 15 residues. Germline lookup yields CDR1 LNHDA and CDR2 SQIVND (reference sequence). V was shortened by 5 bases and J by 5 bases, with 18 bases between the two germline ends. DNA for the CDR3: TGTGCCAGTAGTCCCCTGGGCGGACAGATTTATGGCTACACCTTC. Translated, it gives CASSPLGGQIYGYTF.

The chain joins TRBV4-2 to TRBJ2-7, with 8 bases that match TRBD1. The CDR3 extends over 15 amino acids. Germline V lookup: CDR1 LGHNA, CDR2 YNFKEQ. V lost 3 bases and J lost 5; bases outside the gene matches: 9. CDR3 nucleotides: TGTGCCAGCAGCCACGAATATGGACAGGGAGACGAGCAGTACTTC. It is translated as CASSHEYGQGDEQYF.

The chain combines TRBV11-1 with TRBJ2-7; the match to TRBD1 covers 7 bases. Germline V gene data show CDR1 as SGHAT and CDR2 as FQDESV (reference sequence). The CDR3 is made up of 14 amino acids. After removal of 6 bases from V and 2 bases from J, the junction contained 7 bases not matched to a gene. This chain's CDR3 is CASSPPGQPYEQYF. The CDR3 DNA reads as TGTGCCAGCAGTCCTCCGGGACAGCCCTACGAGCAGTACTTC.

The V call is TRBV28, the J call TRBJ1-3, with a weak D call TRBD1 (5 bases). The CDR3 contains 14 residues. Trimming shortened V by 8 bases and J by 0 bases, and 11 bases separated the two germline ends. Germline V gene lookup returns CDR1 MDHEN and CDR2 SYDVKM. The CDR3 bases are TGTGCCAGCCGTCAGGGCTACTCTGGAAACACCATATATTTT. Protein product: CASRQGYSGNTIYF.

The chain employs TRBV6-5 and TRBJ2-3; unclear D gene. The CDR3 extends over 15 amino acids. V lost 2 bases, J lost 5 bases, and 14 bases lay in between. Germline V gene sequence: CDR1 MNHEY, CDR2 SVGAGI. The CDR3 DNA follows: TGTGCCAGCAGTTACCCGGGTGATGGAATAGATACGCAGTATTTT. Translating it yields CASSYPGDGIDTQYF.

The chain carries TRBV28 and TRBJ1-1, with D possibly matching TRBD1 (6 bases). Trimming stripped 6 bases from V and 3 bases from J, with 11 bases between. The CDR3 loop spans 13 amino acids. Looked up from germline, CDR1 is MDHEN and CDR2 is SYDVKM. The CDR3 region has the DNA TGTGCCAGCAGACAGGGCGGGTACACTGAAGCTTTCTTT. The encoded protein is CASRQGGYTEAFF. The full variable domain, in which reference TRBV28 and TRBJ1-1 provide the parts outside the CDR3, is DVKVTQSSRYLVKRTGEKVFLECVQDMDHENMFWYRQDPGLGLRLIYFSYDVKMKEKGDIPEGYSVSREKKERFSLILESASTNQTSMYLCASRQGGYTEAFFGQGTRLTVV.

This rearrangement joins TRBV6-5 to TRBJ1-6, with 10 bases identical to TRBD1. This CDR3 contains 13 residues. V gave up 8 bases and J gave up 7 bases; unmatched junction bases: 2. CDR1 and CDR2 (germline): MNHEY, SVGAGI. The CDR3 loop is CASVGQGNSPLHF. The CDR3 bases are TGTGCCAGCGTGGGACAGGGGAATTCACCCCTCCACTTT.

In DNA, the CDR3 is TGTGCCAGCAGAGGGGGCTGGACTGAAGCTTTCTTT. It is translated as CASRGGWTEAFF. The chain couples TRBV6-5 to TRBJ1-1; 7 positions agree with TRBD1. In germline, CDR1 is MNHEY, CDR2 SVGAGI. This CDR3 region has 12 residues. V dropped 6 bases and J dropped 5; count of bases not matched to a gene: 3.

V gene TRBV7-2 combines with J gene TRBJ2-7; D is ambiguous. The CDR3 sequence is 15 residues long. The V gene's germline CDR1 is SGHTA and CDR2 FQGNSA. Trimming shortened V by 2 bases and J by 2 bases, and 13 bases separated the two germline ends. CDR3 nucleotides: TGTGCCAGCAGCTTAAGCAGCGCTCCACCCTACGAGCAGTACTTC. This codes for CASSLSSAPPYEQYF.

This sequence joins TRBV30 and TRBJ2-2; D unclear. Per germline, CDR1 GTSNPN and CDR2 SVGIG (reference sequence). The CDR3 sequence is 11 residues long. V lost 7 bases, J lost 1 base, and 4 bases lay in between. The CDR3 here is CAFRNTGELFF. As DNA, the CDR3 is TGTGCCTTCCGGAACACCGGGGAGCTGTTTTTT.

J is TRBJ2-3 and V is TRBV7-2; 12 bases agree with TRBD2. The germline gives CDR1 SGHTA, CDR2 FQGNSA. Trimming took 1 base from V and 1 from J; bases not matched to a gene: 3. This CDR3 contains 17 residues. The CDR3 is CASSLGLAGVRTDTQYF. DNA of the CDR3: TGTGCCAGCAGCTTAGGACTAGCGGGAGTTCGCACAGATACGCAGTATTTT.

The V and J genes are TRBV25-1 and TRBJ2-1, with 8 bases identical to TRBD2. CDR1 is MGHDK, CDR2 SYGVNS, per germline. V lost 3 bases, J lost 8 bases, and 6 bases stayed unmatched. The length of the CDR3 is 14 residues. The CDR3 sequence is CASSELREGYEQFF. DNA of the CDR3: TGTGCCAGCAGTGAGTTACGGGAGGGGTATGAGCAGTTCTTC.

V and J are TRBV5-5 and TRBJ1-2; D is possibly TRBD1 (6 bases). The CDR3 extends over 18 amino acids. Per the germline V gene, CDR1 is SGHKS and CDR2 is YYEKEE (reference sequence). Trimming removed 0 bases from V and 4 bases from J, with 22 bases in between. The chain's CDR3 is CASSLAPYGGTGIYGYTF. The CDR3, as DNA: TGTGCCAGCAGCTTGGCTCCATATGGGGGCACCGGAATCTATGGCTACACCTTC. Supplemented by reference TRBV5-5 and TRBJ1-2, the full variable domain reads DAGVTQSPTHLIKTRGQQVTLRCSPISGHKSVSWYQQVLGQGPQFIFQYYEKEERGRGNFPDRFSARQFPNYSSELNVNALLLGDSALYLCASSLAPYGGTGIYGYTFGSGTRLTVV.

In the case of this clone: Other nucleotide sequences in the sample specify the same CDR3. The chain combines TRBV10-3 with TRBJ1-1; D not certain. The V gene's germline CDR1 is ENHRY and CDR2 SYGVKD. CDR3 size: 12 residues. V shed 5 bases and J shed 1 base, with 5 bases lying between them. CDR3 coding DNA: TGTGCCATCAGTCGGGGGAACACTGAAGCTTTCTTT. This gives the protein CAISRGNTEAFF.

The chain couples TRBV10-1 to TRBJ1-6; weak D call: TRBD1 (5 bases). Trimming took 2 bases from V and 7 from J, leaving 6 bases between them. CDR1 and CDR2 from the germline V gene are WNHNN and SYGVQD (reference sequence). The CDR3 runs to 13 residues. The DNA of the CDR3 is TGCGCCAGCAGTGAGACAGGAAATTCACCCCTCCACTTT. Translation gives CASSETGNSPLHF.

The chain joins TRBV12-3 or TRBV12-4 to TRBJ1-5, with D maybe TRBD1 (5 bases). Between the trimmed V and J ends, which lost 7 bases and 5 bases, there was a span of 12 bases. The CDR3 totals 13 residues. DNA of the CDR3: TGTGCCAGCACCAGGGCTACATATCAGCCCCAGCATTTT. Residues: CASTRATYQPQHF.